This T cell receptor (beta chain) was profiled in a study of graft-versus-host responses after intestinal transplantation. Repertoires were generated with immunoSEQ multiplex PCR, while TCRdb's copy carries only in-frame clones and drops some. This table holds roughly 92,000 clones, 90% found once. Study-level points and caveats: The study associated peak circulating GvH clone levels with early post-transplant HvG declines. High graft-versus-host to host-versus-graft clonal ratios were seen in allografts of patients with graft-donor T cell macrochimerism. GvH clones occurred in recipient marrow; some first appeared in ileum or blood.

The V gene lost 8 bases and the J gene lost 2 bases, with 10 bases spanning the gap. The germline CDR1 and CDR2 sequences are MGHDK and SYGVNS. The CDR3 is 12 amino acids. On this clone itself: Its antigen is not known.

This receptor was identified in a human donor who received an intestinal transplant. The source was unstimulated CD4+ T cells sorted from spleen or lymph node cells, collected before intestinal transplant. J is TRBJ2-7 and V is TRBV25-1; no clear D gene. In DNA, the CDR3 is TGTGCCAGCGGGCAGAAGGCCTACGAGCAGTACTTC. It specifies CASGQKAYEQYF.